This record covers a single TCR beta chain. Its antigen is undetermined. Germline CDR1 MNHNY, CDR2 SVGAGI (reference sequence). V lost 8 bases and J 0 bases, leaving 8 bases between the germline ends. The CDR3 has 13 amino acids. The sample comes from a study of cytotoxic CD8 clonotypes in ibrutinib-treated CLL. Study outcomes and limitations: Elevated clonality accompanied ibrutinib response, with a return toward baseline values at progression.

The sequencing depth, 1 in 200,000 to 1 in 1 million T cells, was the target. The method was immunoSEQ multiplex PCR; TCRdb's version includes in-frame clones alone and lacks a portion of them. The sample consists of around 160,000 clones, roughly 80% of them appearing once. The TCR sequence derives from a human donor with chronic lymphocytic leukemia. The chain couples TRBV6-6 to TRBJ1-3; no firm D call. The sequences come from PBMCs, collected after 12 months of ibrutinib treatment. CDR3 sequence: CASLRASGNTIYF. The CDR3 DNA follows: TGTGCCAGCTTAAGGGCCTCTGGAAACACCATATATTTT.